The next 30 T cell receptor beta chains were all read from a single sample in a study of tumor-infiltrating lymphocytes in primary liver carcinoma. Blood RNA came from unsorted whole blood; germline DNA was also extracted. Starting material of about 0.45 ug total RNA yielded TCR beta cDNA via a constant-region primer. ARM-PCR, slightly modified, supplied the TCR beta libraries through three nested multiplex PCR rounds. Both of the initial two PCR rounds ran for 10 cycles and employed TRBV1-TRBV30 forward primers alongside a C-beta reverse primer. A single record per CDR3 protein comes from TCRdb applying MiXCR to the multiplex PCR reads. The sample yields about 200,000 distinct CDR3 sequences, less than 70% seen once. What was sequenced was peripheral blood. These receptors were collected from a woman in her sixties with primary liver carcinoma and hepatitis B virus infection.

The chain employs TRBV2 and TRBJ1-5; 7 bases agree with TRBD1. Per the germline V gene, CDR1 is SNHLY and CDR2 is FYNNEI. J was trimmed by 0 bases and V by 6 bases; bases with no gene match: 11. The CDR3 has 17 amino acids. The CDR3 DNA sequence: TGTGCCAGCAGACCGGGACGGCGGACAGGTAGCAATCAGCCCCAGCATTTT. Protein sequence: CASRPGRRTGSNQPQHF. The full variable domain, completed using reference TRBV2 and TRBJ1-5, is EPEVTQTPSHQVTQMGQEVILRCVPISNHLYFYWYRQILGQKVEFLVSFYNNEISEKSEIFDDQFSVERPDGSNFTLKIRSTKLEDSAMYFCASRPGRRTGSNQPQHFGDGTRLSIL.

With respect to this clonotype: Likely a read error: the CDR3 ends without its conserved phenylalanine or tryptophan. The CDR3 loop is CASSQDPGQGTDTQYS. CDR3 nucleotide sequence: TGTGCCAGCAGCCAAGATCCGGGACAGGGCACAGATACGCAGTATTCT. The chain is built from TRBV4-2 and TRBJ2-3; the match to TRBD1 covers 8 bases. Germline V gene data show CDR1 as LGHNA and CDR2 as YNFKEQ. V lost 0 bases to trimming and J lost 1 base; unmatched junction nucleotides: 3. The CDR3 is made up of 16 amino acids.

This chain connects TRBV11-1 to TRBJ2-3; D uncertain. Germline CDR1 reads SGHAT; CDR2 reads FQDESV (reference sequence). The CDR3 consists of 15 residues. Trimming cost V 0 bases and J 4 bases, with 11 bases left between them. The chain's CDR3 is CASSLALGSPDTQYF. Here the CDR3 DNA reads TGTGCCAGCAGCTTAGCGCTGGGGTCCCCAGATACGCAGTATTTT.

The V gene is TRBV10-3, the J gene TRBJ2-2; 8 bases map to TRBD2. The CDR3 runs 14 residues. In germline, CDR1 is ENHRY, CDR2 SYGVKD. The V gene end was trimmed by 10 bases and the J gene end by 0 bases; junction bases not matched to a gene: 4. DNA of the CDR3: TGTGCCACCCGGACTAGCTCGAACACCGGGGAGCTGTTTTTT. It specifies CATRTSSNTGELFF.

Of note for this clonotype: A junction end diverges from the germline sequence, so it may reflect a read error. The chain combines TRBV11-2 with TRBJ2-1; TRBD2 matches 7 bases. Per germline, CDR1 SGHAT and CDR2 FQNNGV. The CDR3 has 17 amino acids. CDR3 bases: TGTGCCAGCAGTCCCTTCCCCCCTCCGACCGCGGGGGATGAGCAGTCCTTC. This codes for CASSPFPPPTAGDEQSF.

The genes are TRBV7-6 and TRBJ2-7; no clear D gene. Trimming left V 4 bases short and J 2 bases short, with 12 bases between. CDR3 size: 14 residues. Germline-derived CDR1 and CDR2 are SGHVS and FNYEAQ. As DNA, the CDR3 is TGTGCCAGCAGCTCCGGCCCAGGCGCCTACGAGCAGTACTTC. It yields the protein CASSSGPGAYEQYF.

There are a few counts of this clonotype. The genes are TRBV5-1 and TRBJ1-6; 12 positions match TRBD1. The CDR3 extends over 17 amino acids. Per the germline V gene, CDR1 is SGHRS and CDR2 is YFSETQ. Trimming cost V 0 bases and J 5 bases; bases outside gene matches: 3. CDR3 sequence: CASSLVGDRGHNSPLHF. The CDR3 bases are TGCGCCAGCAGCTTGGTTGGGGACAGGGGGCATAATTCACCCCTCCACTTT.

Regarding this clonotype: This could be a read error, since a much larger clone is one nucleotide away. This chain connects TRBV5-5 to TRBJ1-2, with D possibly matching TRBD1 (5 bases). This CDR3 has 13 amino acids. Germline V gene sequence: CDR1 SGHKS, CDR2 YYEKEE (reference sequence). The CDR3 loop is CAISLAGARGYTF. For the CDR3, the DNA is TGTGCCATCAGCTTGGCTGGGGCGCGTGGCTACACCTTC.

The chain couples TRBV28 to TRBJ2-7, with TRBD1 matching over 8 bases. Germline-derived CDR1 and CDR2 are MDHEN and SYDVKM. The CDR3 is 17 residues long. V dropped 6 bases and J dropped 4; count of bases not matched to a gene: 17. The CDR3 sequence is CASSFPAGQGAYYEQYF. The CDR3 region has the DNA TGTGCCAGCAGCTTCCCCGCGGGGCAGGGGGCTTATTACGAGCAGTACTTC.

In the case of this clonotype: One end of the junction fails to match germline, which may point to a read error. The chain recombines TRBV29-1 with TRBJ1-2; D remains ambiguous. Germline V gene lookup returns CDR1 SQVTM and CDR2 ANQGSEA. CDR3 length equals 15 residues. CDR3 amino acids: CSVEWQCTTNYGYIF. CDR3 in DNA: TGCAGCGTTGAATGGCAGTGCACGACTAACTATGGCTACATCTTC.

This clonotype was seen repeatedly, ten times or more. The chain recombines TRBV5-4 with TRBJ1-2; D remains unclear. CDR1 is SGHNT, CDR2 YYREEE, per germline (reference sequence). CDR3 length: 15 residues. The V end lost 0 bases, the J end lost 4 bases, and 13 bases lay between the germline ends. CDR3 in amino acids: CASSLAPNSPYGYTF. As DNA, the CDR3 is TGTGCCAGCAGCTTGGCTCCGAATTCTCCCTATGGCTACACCTTC. Full variable domain (missing parts from reference TRBV5-4 and TRBJ1-2): ETGVTQSPTHLIKTRGQQVTLRCSSQSGHNTVSWYQQALGQGPQFIFQYYREEENGRGNFPPRFSGLQFPNYSSELNVNALELDDSALYLCASSLAPNSPYGYTFGSGTRLTVV.

For this clonotype: A much bigger clone sits one base away, suggesting this may be a read error. The rearrangement joins TRBV6-5 to TRBJ2-7, with D perhaps TRBD2 (6 bases). Per germline, CDR1 MNHEY and CDR2 SVGAGI. The CDR3 consists of 15 residues. CDR3 residues: CASNYGISGPYEQYF. In DNA form, the CDR3 reads TGTGCCAGCAATTACGGTATTAGCGGACCCTACGAGCAGTACTTC.

As for this clonotype: One end of the junction does not line up with germline, which may come from a read error. The chain links TRBV4-1 to TRBJ2-1, with 7 bases lining up with TRBD2. The CDR3 runs 15 residues. The germline gives CDR1 MGHRA, CDR2 YSYEKL. The CDR3 region is CVSSFGLGRGGEQFF. CDR3 sequence (DNA): TGCGTCAGCAGCTTCGGACTAGGGAGGGGAGGGGAGCAGTTCTTC.

This clonotype has just one count. Just one base apart from a much larger clone, this may be a read error. This sequence joins TRBV6-6 and TRBJ2-1; 11 bases agree with TRBD2. Germline assignment: CDR1 MNHNY and CDR2 SVGAGI (reference sequence). V shed 5 bases, J shed 4 bases, and the junction held 4 bases outside the gene matches. The CDR3 covers 15 residues. CDR3 in DNA: TGTGCCAGCAGTCACGGGACTAGCGGTTACAATGAGCAGTTCTTC. It encodes CASSHGTSGYNEQFF.

V usage is TRBV6-6 and J usage is TRBJ1-2; TRBD1 matches 7 bases. Trimming at V came to 6 bases and at J to 7 bases, leaving 11 bases not matched to a gene. From germline, CDR1 is MNHNY and CDR2 SVGAGI (reference sequence). CDR3 length: 14 residues. Here the CDR3 reads CASREAGGRGGYTF. Written as DNA, the CDR3 is TGTGCCAGCAGGGAAGCAGGGGGGCGGGGTGGCTACACCTTC.

Points on this clonotype: Since a much larger clone is just one base distant, this may be a read error. V is TRBV6-1 and J is TRBJ1-1, with TRBD1 matching over 9 bases. Trimming removed 6 bases from V and 5 bases from J; junction bases left unmatched: 10. The germline V gene encodes CDR1 MNHNS and CDR2 SASEGT. The CDR3 has 15 residues. This CDR3 is CASRPRGGTGTEAFF. The CDR3 nucleotides are TGTGCCAGCAGACCAAGAGGGGGGACAGGGACTGAAGCTTTCTTT.

This clonotype was observed once. The conserved phenylalanine or tryptophan is not found at the CDR3 terminus, so this likely reflects a read error. The chain has TRBV29-1 and TRBJ1-1; D is undetermined. With 7 bases removed from V and 5 bases from J, the gap between germline ends came to 17 bases. The CDR3 has 13 residues. Germline V lookup: CDR1 SQVTM, CDR2 ANQGSEA. The CDR3 DNA follows: TGCAGCGCCAGGATAGAAACGAATACTGAAGCTTTCCTT. It translates to CSARIETNTEAFL.

Comment on this clonotype: A read error may explain this, as a much larger clone is one base away. This chain uses TRBV6-1 with TRBJ2-1; D is unresolved. Germline V gene data show CDR1 as MNHNS and CDR2 as SASEGT. The CDR3 runs 11 residues. The CDR3 sequence is CASREWGEQFF. In DNA form, the CDR3 reads TGTGCCAGCCGTGAATGGGGTGAGCAGTTCTTC.

The chain recombines TRBV12-5 with TRBJ1-2; D ambiguous. The CDR3 length is 19 residues. V lost 1 base, J lost 4 bases, and 25 bases lay in between. CDR1 LGHNT and CDR2 FRNRAP come from the germline V gene. CDR3 coding DNA: TGTGCTAGTGGTTTGGCCTGCGAACGGGCCTCCCCGTCTCCCTATGGCTACACCTTC. Translated, it gives CASGLACERASPSPYGYTF.

The J gene is TRBJ2-7, the V gene TRBV6-6; possible D gene TRBD2, 6 bases. From germline, CDR1 is MNHNY and CDR2 SVGAGI (reference sequence). Trimming stripped 0 bases from V and 4 bases from J, with 10 bases between. There are 14 residues in the CDR3. The CDR3 here is CASSYSLSGYEQYF. CDR3 nucleotides: TGTGCCAGCAGTTACTCGCTTAGCGGATACGAGCAGTACTTC.

Regarding this clonotype: Just one base apart from a much larger clone, this may be a read error. This chain links TRBV30 with TRBJ2-2, with 11 bases fitting TRBD2. V lost 2 bases to trimming and J lost 4 bases; unmatched junction nucleotides: 9. The CDR3 runs 17 residues. The V gene's germline CDR1 is GTSNPN and CDR2 SVGIG (reference sequence). The CDR3 is CAWSHPETSGVTGELFF. The CDR3 DNA sequence: TGTGCCTGGAGTCATCCCGAGACTAGCGGGGTCACCGGGGAGCTGTTTTTT.

The chain has TRBV7-9 and TRBJ2-1; the match to TRBD2 covers 7 bases. Germline CDR1 reads SEHNR; CDR2 reads FQNEAQ (reference sequence). CDR3 size: 15 residues. V shed 5 bases, J shed 0 bases, and the junction held 4 bases outside the gene matches. CDR3 coding DNA: TGTGCCAGCAGCCCAATAGCGGGCTCCTACAATGAGCAGTTCTTC. Translation: CASSPIAGSYNEQFF. The complete variable domain, with remaining parts taken from reference TRBV7-9 and TRBJ2-1, reads DTGVSQNPRHKITKRGQNVTFRCDPISEHNRLYWYRQTLGQGPEFLTYFQNEAQLEKSRLLSDRFSAERPKGSFSTLEIQRTEQGDSAMYLCASSPIAGSYNEQFFGPGTRLTVL.

The gene calls are TRBV10-3 and TRBJ1-5; D possibly corresponds to TRBD1 (6 bases). Germline V gene data show CDR1 as ENHRY and CDR2 as SYGVKD. The germline V and J ends were trimmed by 6 bases and 5 bases, with 17 bases remaining between them. The CDR3 is made up of 15 amino acids. The CDR3 sequence is CAISENARQDQPQHF. Here the CDR3 DNA reads TGTGCCATCAGCGAGAACGCGCGACAGGATCAGCCCCAGCATTTT.

In this sample, this clonotype turned up many times. The chain employs TRBV5-1 and TRBJ2-7, with 7 bases matching TRBD1. The CDR3 contains 15 residues. The J segment lost 4 bases and the V segment lost 4 bases, leaving 11 bases of the junction unmatched. Germline V gene sequence: CDR1 SGHRS, CDR2 YFSETQ. The DNA of the CDR3 is TGCGCCAGCAGCCTACAGGGGAATCATGATTACGAGCAGTACTTC. It yields the protein CASSLQGNHDYEQYF.

This clonotype has ten or more counts. In nucleotides, the CDR3 is TGTGCCAGCAGTGAAGCAATAAAGGGCTACACCTTC. Protein sequence: CASSEAIKGYTF. This sequence joins TRBV6-1 and TRBJ1-2; D is undetermined. The CDR3 sequence is 12 residues long. The V and J ends lost 0 bases and 8 bases respectively, with 7 bases between them. Germline CDR1 MNHNS, CDR2 SASEGT.

The rearrangement uses TRBV28 and TRBJ2-7; unclear D gene. The V end was cut by 6 bases, the J end by 2 bases, with 8 bases between. The length of the CDR3 is 12 residues. The germline V gene has CDR1 MDHEN and CDR2 SYDVKM. CDR3: CASSSATYEQYF. DNA for the CDR3: TGTGCCAGCAGCTCAGCGACCTACGAGCAGTACTTC.

The V and J genes are TRBV11-2 and TRBJ1-1; D is possibly TRBD1 (5 bases). Per the germline V gene, CDR1 is SGHAT and CDR2 is FQNNGV. The length of the CDR3 is 14 residues. The V end was cut by 4 bases, the J end by 11 bases, with 20 bases between. Here the CDR3 DNA reads TGTGCCAGCAGCTCCGGACGTGGGGCTTACGGCGCTTTCTTT. Amino acids: CASSSGRGAYGAFF.

As to this clonotype: Sequence at one end of the junction differs from germline and may be a read error. The chain combines TRBV11-2 with TRBJ2-2, with unresolved D. The CDR3 has 15 amino acids. Looked up from germline, CDR1 is SGHAT and CDR2 is FQNNGV. In DNA, the CDR3 is TGTGCCAGCACCTTACCGGCAGGAAACACCGGGGAGCTGTTTTTT. Encoded protein: CASTLPAGNTGELFF.

The chain has TRBV20-1 and TRBJ2-1; 9 nucleotides align to TRBD2. Germline V gene data show CDR1 as DFQATT and CDR2 as SNEGSKA (reference sequence). Losses at the gene ends were 4 bases for V and 1 base for J; bases not matched to a gene: 8. This CDR3 contains 16 residues. For the CDR3, the DNA is TGCAGTGCTAAGACGAGGGCGGGAGGGTCCTACAATGAGCAGTTCTTC. It is translated as CSAKTRAGGSYNEQFF.

On this clonotype itself: A much larger clone differs from this one at a single base, so this may be a read error. This rearrangement joins TRBV6-2 or TRBV6-3 to TRBJ1-6, with D tentatively TRBD1 (6 bases). This CDR3 is built from 14 residues. The germline V and J ends were trimmed by 7 bases and 9 bases, with 16 bases remaining between them. Per the germline V gene, CDR1 is MNHEY and CDR2 is SVGEGT. CDR3 sequence: CASNPPGEVSPLHF. CDR3 nucleotides: TGTGCCAGCAACCCACCAGGGGAGGTTTCACCCCTCCACTTT.